Included here is one T cell receptor (beta chain) sequence, with context. Its antigen is still unknown. The sample comes from a study of cytomegalovirus exposure and HLA in healthy donors. Study-wide context: As an earlier analysis found, about 179 million T cells yielded approximately 100 million unique TCR beta sequences. Study results and limitations: A later analysis showed that HLA-associated TCR beta chains had undergone more clonal expansion than equally common others.

Primers: 60 Vbeta forward and 13 Jbeta reverse. The table came from immunoSEQ multiplex PCR; TCRdb's copy has only in-frame clones and leaves some out. This sample has approximately 180,000 clones, with roughly 81% found just once. The CDR3 covers 15 residues. After removal of 7 bases from V and 0 bases from J, the junction contained 6 bases not matched to a gene. The germline V gene has CDR1 GTSNPN and CDR2 SVGIG (reference sequence). Sequencing was done on a sample of PBMCs. The origin of this receptor is a girl under 18 in good health and CMV-seropositive. This chain connects TRBV30 to TRBJ1-6, with 7 bases lining up with TRBD1. The chain's CDR3 is CAYRGLSSYNSPLHF. The CDR3 region has the DNA TGTGCCTACAGGGGCTTAAGCTCCTATAATTCACCCCTCCACTTT. The full variable domain, with the rest looked up from reference TRBV30 and TRBJ1-6, is SQTIHQWPATLVQPVGSPLSLECTVEGTSNPNLYWYRQAAGRGLQLLFYSVGIGQISSEVPQNLSASRPQDRQFILSSKKLLLSDSGFYLCAYRGLSSYNSPLHFGNGTRLTVT.